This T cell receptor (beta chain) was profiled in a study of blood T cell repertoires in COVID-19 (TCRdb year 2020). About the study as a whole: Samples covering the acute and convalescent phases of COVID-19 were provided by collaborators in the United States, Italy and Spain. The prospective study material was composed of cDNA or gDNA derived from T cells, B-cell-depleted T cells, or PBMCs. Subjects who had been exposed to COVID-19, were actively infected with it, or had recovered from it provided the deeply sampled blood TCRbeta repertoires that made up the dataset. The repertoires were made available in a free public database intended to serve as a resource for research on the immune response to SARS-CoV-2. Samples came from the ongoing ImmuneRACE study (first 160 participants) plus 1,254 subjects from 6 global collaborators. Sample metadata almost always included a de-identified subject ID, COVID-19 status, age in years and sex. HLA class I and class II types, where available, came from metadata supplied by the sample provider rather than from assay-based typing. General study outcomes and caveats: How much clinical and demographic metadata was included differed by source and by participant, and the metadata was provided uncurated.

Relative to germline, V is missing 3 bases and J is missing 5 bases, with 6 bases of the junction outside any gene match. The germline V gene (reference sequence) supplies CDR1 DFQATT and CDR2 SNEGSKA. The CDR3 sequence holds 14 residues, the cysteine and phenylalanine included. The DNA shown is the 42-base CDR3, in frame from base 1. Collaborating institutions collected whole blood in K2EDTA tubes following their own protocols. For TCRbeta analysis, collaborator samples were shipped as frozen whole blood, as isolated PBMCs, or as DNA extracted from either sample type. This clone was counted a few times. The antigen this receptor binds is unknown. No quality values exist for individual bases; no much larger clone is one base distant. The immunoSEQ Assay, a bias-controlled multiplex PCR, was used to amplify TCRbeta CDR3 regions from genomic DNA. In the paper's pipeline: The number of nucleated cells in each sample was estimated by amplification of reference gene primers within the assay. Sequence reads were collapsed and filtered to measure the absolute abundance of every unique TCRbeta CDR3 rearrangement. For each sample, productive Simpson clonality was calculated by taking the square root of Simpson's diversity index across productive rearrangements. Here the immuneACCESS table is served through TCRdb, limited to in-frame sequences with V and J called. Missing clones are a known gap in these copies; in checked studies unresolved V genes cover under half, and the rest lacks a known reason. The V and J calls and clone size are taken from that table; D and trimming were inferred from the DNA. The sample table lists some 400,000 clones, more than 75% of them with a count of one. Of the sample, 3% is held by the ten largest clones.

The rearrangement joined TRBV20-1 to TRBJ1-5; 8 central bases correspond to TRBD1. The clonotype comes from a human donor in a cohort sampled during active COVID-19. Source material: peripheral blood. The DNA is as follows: TGCAGTGCTAGTGCCGACAGGGGAGATCAGCCCCAGCATTTT. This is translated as CSASADRGDQPQHF.